A single sample gave rise to the 11 T cell receptor beta chains below, sequenced in a study of CD8 T cells in ankylosing spondylitis (dated 2017 in TCRdb). General conclusions and limits of the study: A TCR beta motif of several highly homologous amino acid variants appeared characteristic of blood from ankylosing spondylitis patients.

Library prep was done by 5' RACE. TCRdb records Illumina HiSeq 2500 as the sequencer. The raw public reads went through TCRdb reprocessing: fastp at Q25, MiXCR clone calling, in-frame beta chains kept. Each CDR3 protein gets just one entry, which takes the most common genes and DNA from the rows behind it. The sample contains some 840,000 distinct CDR3 sequences, about 11% of them found a single time. Of the sample, approximately 0.5% is held by the ten largest clones. These TCRs' antigens remain unknown. Sequencing was carried out using blood, either unsorted or a sorted T cell fraction (not recorded which). The receptors derive from a male donor with ankylosing spondylitis.

The chain is built from TRBV20-1 and TRBJ1-6; 7 bases are shared with TRBD1. The junction had 5 bases not matched to a gene; V was cut back by 6 bases and J by 6 bases. Germline CDR1 reads DFQATT; CDR2 reads SNEGSKA (reference sequence). The CDR3 spans 13 residues. CDR3 in DNA: TGCAGTGCCCGCAGGGGGACTAATTCACCCCTCCACTTT. Residues: CSARRGTNSPLHF.

The genes are TRBV5-8 and TRBJ1-1, with D tentatively TRBD1 (6 bases). The CDR3 is made up of 15 amino acids. Per germline, CDR1 SGHTS and CDR2 YDEGEE. V shed 0 bases and J shed 6 bases, with 15 bases lying between them. The CDR3 sequence: CASSLVGGGGPEAFF. The CDR3 nucleotides read TGTGCCAGCAGCTTGGTAGGGGGGGGAGGTCCTGAAGCTTTCTTT.

In its sample, this clonotype was seen a few times. The chain links TRBV20-1 to TRBJ2-7; D uncertain. The CDR3 is 12 amino acids. Germline-derived CDR1 and CDR2 are DFQATT and SNEGSKA (reference sequence). This CDR3 is CRASRSSYEQYF. The DNA of the CDR3 is TGCAGAGCGAGCAGGAGCTCCTACGAGCAGTACTTC.

This clonotype was found a few times. The chain recombines TRBV4-2 with TRBJ1-2; D unresolved. The germline V and J ends were trimmed by 0 bases and 4 bases, with 12 bases remaining between them. The CDR3 is 15 residues long. Per the germline V gene, CDR1 is LGHNA and CDR2 is YNFKEQ. This CDR3 is CASSQDYDASYGYTF. DNA for the CDR3: TGTGCCAGCAGCCAAGATTACGACGCCTCCTATGGCTACACCTTC.

The chain uses TRBV20-1 and TRBJ2-1; TRBD2 matches at 8 bases. The CDR3 sequence is 16 residues long. V trimming: 2 bases; J trimming: 0 bases; junction bases outside the gene matches: 6. Germline values: CDR1 DFQATT, CDR2 SNEGSKA (reference sequence). CDR3 in amino acids: CSARYSGGSSYNEQFF. The CDR3 DNA reads as TGCAGTGCTAGATACAGCGGGGGAAGCTCCTACAATGAGCAGTTCTTC.

This clonotype was seen a few times. The chain couples TRBV9 to TRBJ2-5; D may match TRBD1 or TRBD2 (5 bases each). The germline V gene encodes CDR1 SGDLS and CDR2 YYNGEE. With 5 bases removed from V and 5 bases from J, the gap between germline ends came to 13 bases. This CDR3 comprises 13 residues. CDR3: CASRAVGTETQYF. The CDR3 region has the DNA TGTGCCAGCAGGGCTGTGGGGACGGAGACCCAGTACTTC.

The rearrangement uses TRBV5-1 and TRBJ2-7; D not resolved. The ends were cut back, 2 bases at V and 4 bases at J, with 16 bases in the middle. Germline V gene sequence: CDR1 SGHRS, CDR2 YFSETQ. The CDR3 totals 15 residues. The CDR3 sequence is CASSLAGRTEYEQYF. DNA for the CDR3: TGCGCCAGCAGCTTAGCCGGACGAACAGAGTACGAGCAGTACTTC.

The rearrangement joins TRBV15 to TRBJ2-1; 8 bases match TRBD2. Trimming took 0 bases from V and 7 from J; bases not matched to a gene: 8. The germline CDR1 and CDR2 sequences are LNHNV and YYDKDF (reference sequence). This CDR3 spans 16 amino acids. Here the CDR3 reads CATSRDRGTRANEQFF. The DNA for the CDR3 is TGTGCCACCAGCAGAGATCGGGGGACTAGGGCGAATGAGCAGTTCTTC.

V is TRBV12-3 or TRBV12-4 and J is TRBJ2-5, with 11 bases matching TRBD2. J lost 5 bases, V lost 3 bases, and 20 bases had no gene match. The CDR3 totals 20 residues. The CDR3 DNA follows: TGTGCCAGCAGTTTGCGGAGCCTGTTAGCGGGAGGGCCAGTGTTGGAGACCCAGTACTTC. It codes for CASSLRSLLAGGPVLETQYF.

V gene TRBV10-3 combines with J gene TRBJ2-2, with a tentative D call TRBD2 (5 bases). Germline V gene lookup returns CDR1 ENHRY and CDR2 SYGVKD. The CDR3 contains 13 residues. Trimming removed 1 base at V and 7 bases at J, with 7 bases between. CDR3 sequence reads: CAISEFEGGELFF. In DNA form, the CDR3 reads TGTGCCATCAGTGAGTTCGAGGGCGGGGAGCTGTTTTTT.

This chain links TRBV6-5 with TRBJ1-2, with unresolved D. Looked up from germline, CDR1 is MNHEY and CDR2 is SVGAGI. With 2 bases removed from V and 4 bases from J, the gap between germline ends came to 11 bases. The CDR3 extends over 14 amino acids. The CDR3 loop reads CASSYRKLGYGYTF. In nucleotides, the CDR3 is TGTGCCAGCAGTTACCGGAAATTGGGCTATGGCTACACCTTC.